This T cell receptor (beta chain) originates from a study of shared clonotypes between healthy human individuals. Generated by immunoSEQ multiplex PCR, the TCRdb table keeps only in-frame clones and is missing some. The table lists around 530,000 clones, roughly four fifths of them singletons. CDR3 size: 16 residues. CDR1 and CDR2 (germline): MRHNA, SNTAGT. Trimming took 4 bases from V and 3 from J, leaving 15 bases between them. This clone was seen more than once but under ten times. The sequence came from a woman aged 40 to 50 in good health. Some clones in this sample may be carry-over from other donors' samples. Sequenced input: PBMCs. This chain uses TRBV6-4 with TRBJ2-2; D remains unclear. CDR3 sequence reads: CASSGWALLYTGELFF. CDR3 nucleotide sequence: TGTGCCAGCAGTGGTTGGGCTCTCCTTTACACCGGGGAGCTGTTTTTT.